The 8 T cell receptor beta chains below were found in one sample sequenced in a study of CD8+ T cells in alopecia areata. This sample's treatment: oral pan-JAK inhibitor, 5-10 mg twice daily. Investigators isolated RNA and reverse transcribed it into cDNA to act as the sequencing template. Profiled with immunoSEQ multiplex PCR; TCRdb holds only in-frame clones, not every one. The sample consists of about 120,000 clones, 50% to 55% of them appearing once. The starting material was CD4+ T cells sorted from blood, obtained at week 4, from a patient treated with tofacitinib. Receptors were obtained from a human donor with alopecia areata.

This rearrangement joins TRBV6-5 to TRBJ1-6, with a weak D call TRBD1 (6 bases). CDR1 is MNHEY and CDR2 is SVGAGI in the germline V gene. The germline V and J ends were trimmed by 1 base and 10 bases, with 8 bases remaining between them. CDR3 length: 13 amino acids. DNA of the CDR3: TGTGCCAGCAGTTACTACAGGGCCTCACCCCTCCACTTT. This gives the protein CASSYYRASPLHF.

The CDR3 nucleotides are TGTGCCAGCTCACCAAGACTGTTGAACACTGAAGCTTTCTTT. Protein product: CASSPRLLNTEAFF. The V and J genes are TRBV18 and TRBJ1-1; D ambiguous. V was shortened by 2 bases and J by 0 bases, with 7 bases between the two germline ends. The CDR3 has 14 residues. Germline CDR1 is KGHSH and CDR2 is LQKENI.

This clone was counted a few times. The chain combines TRBV25-1 with TRBJ2-2, with D unclear. Germline lookup yields CDR1 MGHDK and CDR2 SYGVNS. Trimming removed 2 bases at V and 3 bases at J, with 4 bases between. The CDR3 covers 13 residues. In DNA, the CDR3 is TGTGCCAGCAGTGAACGGGACACCGGGGAGCTGTTTTTT. Its translation: CASSERDTGELFF.

The chain joins TRBV6-5 to TRBJ2-4; D is unresolved. Germline V gene lookup returns CDR1 MNHEY and CDR2 SVGAGI. Trimming left V 0 bases short and J 0 bases short, with 6 bases between. The CDR3 spans 15 residues. In nucleotides, the CDR3 is TGTGCCAGCAGTTACTCGTATCTAGCCAAAAACATTCAGTACTTC. It specifies CASSYSYLAKNIQYF.

The chain is built from TRBV19 and TRBJ2-7; 8 nucleotides match TRBD1. J was trimmed by 1 base and V by 4 bases; bases with no gene match: 3. The germline gives CDR1 LNHDA, CDR2 SQIVND (reference sequence). This CDR3 spans 14 amino acids. The CDR3 sequence is CASSRGQDSYEQYF. DNA for the CDR3: TGTGCCAGTAGTAGGGGACAGGATTCCTACGAGCAGTACTTC. The full variable domain, in which reference TRBV19 and TRBJ2-7 provide the parts outside the CDR3, is DGGITQSPKYLFRKEGQNVTLSCEQNLNHDAMYWYRQDPGQGLRLIYYSQIVNDFQKGDIAEGYSVSREKKESFPLTVTSAQKNPTAFYLCASSRGQDSYEQYFGPGTRLTVT.

In DNA form, the CDR3 reads TGTGCCAGCAGTGAAGCTTCATCGGTTCGGGACGAGCAGTACTTC. This gives the protein CASSEASSVRDEQYF. The V and J genes are TRBV6-1 and TRBJ2-7; the D is unclear. This CDR3 comprises 15 residues. Germline-derived CDR1 and CDR2 are MNHNS and SASEGT. With 0 bases removed from V and 5 bases from J, the gap between germline ends came to 14 bases.

V usage is TRBV7-3 and J usage is TRBJ2-7, with 9 nucleotides matching TRBD2. In germline, CDR1 is SGHTA, CDR2 FQGTGA. This CDR3 contains 14 residues. After removal of 2 bases from V and 6 bases from J, the junction contained 5 bases not matched to a gene. The CDR3 here is CASSLAGGGLEQYF. DNA of the CDR3: TGTGCCAGCAGCTTAGCGGGAGGGGGCCTCGAGCAGTACTTC.

The J gene is TRBJ1-6, the V gene TRBV5-1; D is perhaps TRBD1 (5 bases). CDR3 length equals 14 residues. V dropped 0 bases and J dropped 8 bases, with 9 bases sitting between them. The V gene's germline CDR1 is SGHRS and CDR2 YFSETQ. The CDR3 DNA reads as TGCGCCAGCAGCTTGGCGGGGCGCGATTCACCCCTCCACTTT. Its protein product is CASSLAGRDSPLHF.